The 11 T cell receptor beta chains reported below all come from one sample, sequenced in a study of shared clonotypes between healthy human individuals. Profiled with immunoSEQ multiplex PCR; TCRdb holds only in-frame clones, not every one. The data contain about 490,000 clones, about 84% of them seen just once; the ten biggest clones take up 9.5% to 15%. The sequencing sample was made of PBMCs. The receptor source for this set is a woman aged 40 to 50 in good health. Some clones in this sample may be carry-over from other donors' samples.

Concerning this clone: A read error likely explains this, since a far larger clone differs by one base. Other DNA sequences within the sample encode an identical CDR3. The chain couples TRBV13 to TRBJ1-1; D is perhaps TRBD1 (6 bases). CDR1 PRHDT and CDR2 FYEKMQ come from the germline V gene (reference sequence). This CDR3 has 15 residues. The CDR3 loop is CASSSYGTPPPEAFF. The CDR3 bases are TGCGCCAGCAGCTCCTACGGGACACCCCCCCCTGAAGCTTTCTTT. The whole variable domain, remainder taken from reference TRBV13 and TRBJ1-1, is AAGVIQSPRHLIKEKRETATLKCYPIPRHDTVYWYQQGPGQDPQFLISFYEKMQSDKGSIPDRFSAQQFSDYHSELNMSSLELGDSALYFCASSSYGTPPPEAFFGQGTRLTVV.

The rearrangement links TRBV28 to TRBJ2-7; 7 bases map to TRBD2. After removal of 7 bases from V and 1 base from J, the junction contained 10 bases not matched to a gene. CDR1 and CDR2 (germline): MDHEN, SYDVKM. The CDR3 has 15 residues. The CDR3 DNA is TGTGCCAGCACCACTATGGGGGAGGGTTCCTACGAGCAGTACTTC. Encoded protein: CASTTMGEGSYEQYF.

In regard to this clone: A read error is likely here: a far larger clone is one base away. Other nucleotide sequences from this sample produce the same CDR3. The rearrangement uses TRBV6-1 and TRBJ1-1; 9 bases match TRBD1. The CDR3 consists of 14 residues. Germline V gene data show CDR1 as MNHNS and CDR2 as SASEGT. As DNA, the CDR3 is TGTGCCAGCAGGGGACAGGGATCGAACACTGAAGCTTTCTTC. As protein: CASRGQGSNTEAFF.

The gene calls are TRBV6-6 and TRBJ1-1; no clear D. Germline V gene data show CDR1 as MNHNY and CDR2 as SVGAGI (reference sequence). V lost 0 bases, J lost 11 bases, and 7 bases lay in between. The CDR3 length is 11 residues. The CDR3 DNA sequence: TGTGCCAGCAGTTACTCGGTCGGTGCTTTCTTT. Protein product: CASSYSVGAFF.

This chain uses TRBV28 with TRBJ1-1, with D maybe TRBD1 (6 bases). This CDR3 spans 13 amino acids. From germline, CDR1 is MDHEN and CDR2 SYDVKM. V gave up 9 bases and J gave up 0 bases, with 11 bases separating them. The DNA of the CDR3 is TGTGCCAGTAATGGACAGATGAACACTGAAGCTTTCTTT. This encodes CASNGQMNTEAFF.

CDR3 in amino acids: CASSPGTGMLSEQYF. CDR3 bases: TGCGCCAGCAGCCCCGGGACAGGGATGTTGTCCGAGCAGTACTTC. The chain combines TRBV5-1 with TRBJ2-7; 9 nucleotides agree with TRBD1. V trimming: 4 bases; J trimming: 6 bases; junction bases outside the gene matches: 11. CDR1 and CDR2 from the germline V gene are SGHRS and YFSETQ. The CDR3 consists of 15 residues. The entire variable domain, with the rest obtained from reference TRBV5-1 and TRBJ2-7, is as follows: KAGVTQTPRYLIKTRGQQVTLSCSPISGHRSVSWYQQTPGQGLQFLFEYFSETQRNKGNFPGRFSGRQFSNSRSEMNVSTLELGDSALYLCASSPGTGMLSEQYFGPGTRLTVT.

The V gene is TRBV11-2, the J gene TRBJ2-5; D call uncertain. Germline V gene data show CDR1 as SGHAT and CDR2 as FQNNGV. The V gene lost 1 base and the J gene lost 4 bases, with 10 bases spanning the gap. CDR3 length: 14 residues. The CDR3 DNA follows: TGTGCCAGCAGCTTAGGTCAGCCTGGAGAGACCCAGTACTTC. Encoded protein: CASSLGQPGETQYF.

The genes are TRBV28 and TRBJ1-1; D unresolved. CDR3 length equals 14 residues. V was cut by 6 bases and J by 1 base, with 12 bases left in between. The germline gives CDR1 MDHEN, CDR2 SYDVKM. CDR3 sequence (DNA): TGTGCCAGCAGGATTCTTCGGAGGAACACTGAAGCTTTCTTT. This gives the protein CASRILRRNTEAFF.

This rearrangement joins TRBV11-2 to TRBJ2-7, with TRBD1 matching 9 bases. J lost 2 bases, V lost 5 bases, and 7 bases had no gene match. Germline V lookup: CDR1 SGHAT, CDR2 FQNNGV. The CDR3 consists of 15 residues. CDR3 region: CASSRIGQGTYEQYF. The CDR3 coding sequence is TGTGCCAGCAGCCGGATAGGACAGGGGACCTACGAGCAGTACTTC.

About this clone itself: This same CDR3 is encoded by further DNA sequences in the sample. This chain links TRBV15 with TRBJ1-1; D remains unclear. V was cut by 0 bases and J by 5 bases, with 7 bases left in between. Per germline, CDR1 LNHNV and CDR2 YYDKDF (reference sequence). This CDR3 contains 13 residues. The DNA of the CDR3 is TGTGCCACCAGCAGAGATGGTGGGACTGAAGCTTTCTTT. Encoded protein: CATSRDGGTEAFF.

The gene calls are TRBV6-1 and TRBJ2-3; TRBD1 is a possible D gene (5 bases). V lost 7 bases to trimming and J lost 2 bases, with 16 bases between them. CDR1 and CDR2 from the germline V gene are MNHNS and SASEGT. The CDR3 extends over 15 amino acids. As DNA, the CDR3 is TGTGCCAGCAAAACCCCCGACAGAACCACAGATACGCAGTATTTT. Amino acids: CASKTPDRTTDTQYF.